The sequence of this TCR beta chain was determined in a study of cytomegalovirus exposure and HLA in healthy donors. Amplification used 60 Vbeta primers and 13 Jbeta primers. TCRdb's copy holds only in-frame clones and misses some; the assay was immunoSEQ multiplex PCR. The table lists 110,000 to 150,000 clones, roughly 9.7% of them singletons. Sampled while nominally healthy, donors likely had unrecorded immune exposures. Germline values: CDR1 MDHEN, CDR2 SYDVKM. This CDR3 comprises 13 residues. Remarks on this clone: At one end the junction does not follow the germline gene, possibly because of a read error.

The origin of this receptor is a man in his forties or fifties in good health and CMV-seronegative. The chain carries TRBV28 and TRBJ1-2, with D perhaps matching TRBD1 (6 bases). Source material: PBMCs. The DNA for the CDR3 is TGTGCCAGCCAGGACAGCACTAACTATGGCTACCCCTTC. It encodes CASQDSTNYGYPF.